This T cell receptor beta chain was captured by sequencing in a study of T cell repertoires in cytomegalovirus infection. In the study overall: CMV infection plus the matching HLA type was flagged by public TCR beta signatures. Broader study findings: Public TCR beta family frequency separated CMV-and-HLA carriers, including in an independent cohort. HLA-C-restricted CMV clonotypes gave the most frequent clonotype in two of eight donors.

MiXCR was run by TCRdb on the reads, yielding one entry per CDR3 protein. The sample lists hundreds of thousands of distinct CDR3 sequences, roughly 26% occurring once. On this clonotype: The antigen is undetermined.

CDR1 is SQVTM, CDR2 ANQGSEA, per germline. The CDR3 is 10 amino acids. The V end lost 4 bases, the J end lost 13 bases, and 11 bases lay between the germline ends. Sequencing used CD8+ T cells from PBMCs. This clonotype was obtained from a human donor in good health (CMV status not recorded). Some clones in this sample may be carry-over from other donors' samples. The chain employs TRBV29-1 and TRBJ1-3; D gene uncertain. The CDR3 sequence is CSVVTNAIYF. CDR3 DNA: TGCAGCGTTGTGACGAACGCTATATATTTT.